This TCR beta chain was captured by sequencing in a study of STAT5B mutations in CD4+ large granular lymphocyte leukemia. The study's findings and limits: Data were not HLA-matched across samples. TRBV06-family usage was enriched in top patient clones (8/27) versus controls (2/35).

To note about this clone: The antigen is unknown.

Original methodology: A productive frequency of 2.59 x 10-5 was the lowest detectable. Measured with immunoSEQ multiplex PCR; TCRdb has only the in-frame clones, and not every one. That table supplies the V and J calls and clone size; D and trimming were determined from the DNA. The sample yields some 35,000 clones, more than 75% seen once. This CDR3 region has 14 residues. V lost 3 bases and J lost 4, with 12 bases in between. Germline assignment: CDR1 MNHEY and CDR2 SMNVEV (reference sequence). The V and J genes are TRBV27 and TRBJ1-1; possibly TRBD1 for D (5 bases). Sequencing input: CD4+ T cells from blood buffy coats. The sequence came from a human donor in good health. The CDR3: CASSFSRGGTEAFF. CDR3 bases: TGTGCCAGCAGTTTCTCCCGGGGGGGCACTGAAGCTTTCTTT.